This T cell receptor (beta chain) was documented in a study of blood T cell repertoires in COVID-19. Germline CDR1 reads SNHLY; CDR2 reads FYNNEI. CDR3 length: 13 amino acids. Losses at the gene ends were 10 bases for V and 7 bases for J; bases not matched to a gene: 7. Profiling relied on immunoSEQ multiplex PCR, and the TCRdb table lists in-frame clones only, not all of them. The profile shows roughly 400,000 clones, just under 90% of them singletons. This receptor was identified in a woman under 40 who had recovered from COVID-19. The chain couples TRBV2 to TRBJ1-6; 7 nucleotides match TRBD1. The sequenced material came from PBMCs or T cells enriched from blood (not recorded which). The DNA for the CDR3 is TGTGCCACCCAGACAGGGAACAATTCACCCCTCCACTTT. This sequence encodes CATQTGNNSPLHF.